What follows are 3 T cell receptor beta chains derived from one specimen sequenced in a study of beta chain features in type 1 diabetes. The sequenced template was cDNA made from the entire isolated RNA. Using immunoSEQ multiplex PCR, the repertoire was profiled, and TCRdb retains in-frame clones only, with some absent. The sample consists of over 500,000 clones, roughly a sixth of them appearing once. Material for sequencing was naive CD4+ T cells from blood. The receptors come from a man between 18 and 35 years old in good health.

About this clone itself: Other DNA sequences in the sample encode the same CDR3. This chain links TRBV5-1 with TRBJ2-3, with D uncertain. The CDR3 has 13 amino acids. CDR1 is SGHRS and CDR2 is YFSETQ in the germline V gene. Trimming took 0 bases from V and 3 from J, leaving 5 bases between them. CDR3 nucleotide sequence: TGCGCCAGCAGCTTGGCCGGGACAGATACGCAGTATTTT. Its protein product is CASSLAGTDTQYF.

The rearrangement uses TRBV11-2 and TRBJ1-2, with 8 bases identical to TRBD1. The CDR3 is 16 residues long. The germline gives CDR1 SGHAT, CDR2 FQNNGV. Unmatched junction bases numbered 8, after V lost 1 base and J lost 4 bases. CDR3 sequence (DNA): TGTGCCAGCAGCTTAGCAGGAACAGGGGGGCCCTATGGCTACACCTTC. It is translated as CASSLAGTGGPYGYTF. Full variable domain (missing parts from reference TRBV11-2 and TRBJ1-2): EAGVAQSPRYKIIEKRQSVAFWCNPISGHATLYWYQQILGQGPKLLIQFQNNGVVDDSQLPKDRFSAERLKGVDSTLKIQPAKLEDSAVYLCASSLAGTGGPYGYTFGSGTRLTVV.

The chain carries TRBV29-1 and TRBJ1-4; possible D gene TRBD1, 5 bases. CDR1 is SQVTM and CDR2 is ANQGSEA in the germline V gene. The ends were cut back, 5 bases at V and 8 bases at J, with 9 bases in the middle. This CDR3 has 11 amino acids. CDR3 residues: CSVLRGEKLFF. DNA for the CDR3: TGCAGCGTTCTGAGGGGCGAAAAACTGTTTTTT.